These 26 T cell receptor beta chains share one sample of origin, sequenced in a study of blood T cell repertoires in COVID-19. The table came from immunoSEQ multiplex PCR; TCRdb's copy has only in-frame clones and leaves some out. This sample yields roughly 56,000 clones, of which approximately 83% are seen a single time; 14% belongs to the top ten. Sequencing was done on a sample of peripheral blood. These receptors were obtained from a human donor in a cohort sampled during active COVID-19.

The gene calls are TRBV7-2 and TRBJ2-3, with D possibly TRBD1 on 5 matching bases. V lost 1 base to trimming and J lost 4 bases, with 9 bases between them. Germline V gives CDR1 SGHTA, CDR2 FQGNSA. The CDR3 runs 14 residues. CDR3 sequence reads: CASSLEGRADTQYF. CDR3 DNA: TGTGCCAGCAGCTTAGAAGGCAGGGCAGATACGCAGTATTTT.

The chain is built from TRBV5-1 and TRBJ2-7, with 10 bases identical to TRBD1. The CDR3 contains 14 residues. V dropped 3 bases and J dropped 6; count of bases not matched to a gene: 6. From germline, CDR1 is SGHRS and CDR2 YFSETQ. This CDR3 is CASSSGTGAGEQYF. In DNA, the CDR3 is TGCGCCAGCAGCTCGGGGACAGGGGCGGGCGAGCAGTACTTC.

The rearrangement joins TRBV7-2 to TRBJ2-3; 8 nucleotides agree with TRBD2. This CDR3 is built from 15 residues. The J segment lost 9 bases and the V segment lost 1 base, leaving 9 bases of the junction unmatched. Germline V gene sequence: CDR1 SGHTA, CDR2 FQGNSA. CDR3 in amino acids: CASSLVRTGGRTQYF. CDR3 sequence (DNA): TGTGCCAGCAGCTTAGTTAGGACGGGAGGGCGGACGCAGTATTTT.

The rearrangement links TRBV19 to TRBJ2-7; 13 bases align to TRBD2. V gave up 7 bases and J gave up 6 bases; unmatched junction bases: 3. Per germline, CDR1 LNHDA and CDR2 SQIVND (reference sequence). The length of the CDR3 is 13 residues. CDR3 bases: TGTGCCAGTACAGGACTAGCGGGAGTCGAGCAGTACTTC. Translated: CASTGLAGVEQYF.

The chain has TRBV29-1 and TRBJ2-7; D unclear. The CDR3 runs to 12 residues. Trimming removed 2 bases at V and 4 bases at J, with 9 bases between. Germline V lookup: CDR1 SQVTM, CDR2 ANQGSEA. The CDR3 sequence is CSVESSGYEQYF. CDR3 nucleotides: TGCAGCGTTGAATCTTCGGGTTACGAGCAGTACTTC.

This clone appeared a few times. V gene TRBV6-6 combines with J gene TRBJ2-1, with TRBD2 as a possible D gene (6 bases). The ends were cut back, 4 bases at V and 11 bases at J, with 18 bases in the middle. Per the germline V gene, CDR1 is MNHNY and CDR2 is SVGAGI (reference sequence). This CDR3 is built from 14 residues. The CDR3 reads CASSFEGTQRKQFF. The CDR3 nucleotides read TGTGCCAGCAGTTTCGAGGGGACTCAGCGTAAGCAGTTCTTC.

The V call is TRBV30, the J call TRBJ2-7; weak D call: TRBD2 (5 bases). This CDR3 region has 13 residues. V dropped 2 bases and J dropped 4 bases, with 12 bases sitting between them. In germline, CDR1 is GTSNPN, CDR2 SVGIG (reference sequence). CDR3 DNA: TGTGCCTGGAGTCTAAACAGAGGGTACGAGCAGTACTTC. This gives the protein CAWSLNRGYEQYF. Drawing the rest from reference TRBV30 and TRBJ2-7, the complete variable domain is SQTIHQWPATLVQPVGSPLSLECTVEGTSNPNLYWYRQAAGRGLQLLFYSVGIGQISSEVPQNLSASRPQDRQFILSSKKLLLSDSGFYLCAWSLNRGYEQYFGPGTRLTVT.

This clone was found once. The chain has TRBV12-3 or TRBV12-4 and TRBJ1-1; 7 bases are a match to TRBD1. V lost 6 bases, J lost 11 bases, and 9 bases stayed unmatched. The CDR3 is 12 amino acids. In nucleotides, the CDR3 is TGTGCCAGCAGCCCTACAGGGGAATCGGCTTTCTTT. Translation gives CASSPTGESAFF.

The rearrangement links TRBV7-9 to TRBJ1-1; tentatively, D is TRBD1 (6 bases). This CDR3 is 14 amino acids long. V lost 4 bases and J lost 5, with 14 bases in between. Germline values: CDR1 SEHNR, CDR2 FQNEAQ (reference sequence). This chain's CDR3 is CASSSQGSGTEAFF. CDR3 coding DNA: TGTGCCAGCAGCTCACAGGGTAGTGGAACTGAAGCTTTCTTT. Filled out from reference TRBV7-9 and TRBJ1-1, the complete variable domain reads DTGVSQNPRHKITKRGQNVTFRCDPISEHNRLYWYRQTLGQGPEFLTYFQNEAQLEKSRLLSDRFSAERPKGSFSTLEIQRTEQGDSAMYLCASSSQGSGTEAFFGQGTRLTVV.

V is TRBV7-3 and J is TRBJ2-1; the D gene is possibly TRBD2 (5 bases). The CDR3 totals 15 residues. Germline-derived CDR1 and CDR2 are SGHTA and FQGTGA. Trimming cost V 8 bases and J 4 bases, with 18 bases left between them. CDR3 in amino acids: CASLLGYLGYNEQFF. In DNA, the CDR3 is TGTGCCAGCTTACTAGGATATCTTGGGTACAATGAGCAGTTCTTC.

The chain employs TRBV27 and TRBJ2-3, with D possibly TRBD1 on 5 matching bases. Germline assignment: CDR1 MNHEY and CDR2 SMNVEV (reference sequence). This CDR3 has 14 amino acids. The ends were cut back, 4 bases at V and 3 bases at J, with 11 bases in the middle. The CDR3 is CASSSSKGTDTQYF. The CDR3 DNA reads as TGTGCCAGCAGTTCGTCGAAGGGGACAGATACGCAGTATTTT.

V is TRBV4-1 and J is TRBJ1-2; D remains unclear. The V gene lost 3 bases and the J gene lost 7 bases, with 18 bases spanning the gap. Germline CDR1 is MGHRA and CDR2 is YSYEKL. The CDR3 has 15 amino acids. CDR3 nucleotide sequence: TGCGCCAGCAGCCACATCGACTCCGGCATTTCTGGCTACACCTTC. Its protein product is CASSHIDSGISGYTF.

The J gene is TRBJ1-5, the V gene TRBV6-6; 7 nucleotides match TRBD1. V dropped 5 bases and J dropped 0; count of bases not matched to a gene: 13. Germline CDR1 MNHNY, CDR2 SVGAGI (reference sequence). The CDR3 has 18 residues. Written as DNA, the CDR3 is TGTGCCAGCAGTCACGAAGACAGGGACGCCAATAGCAATCAGCCCCAGCATTTT. This encodes CASSHEDRDANSNQPQHF.

This rearrangement joins TRBV7-8 to TRBJ2-3, with TRBD2 identical over 13 bases. CDR3 length: 17 amino acids. CDR1 and CDR2 (germline): SGHVS, FQNEAQ. With 3 bases clipped from V and 3 bases from J, the junction kept 6 bases outside the gene matches. This chain's CDR3 is CASSLATSGRLTDTQYF. The CDR3 DNA reads as TGTGCCAGCAGCTTGGCGACTAGCGGGAGGTTAACAGATACGCAGTATTTT.

The gene calls are TRBV24-1 and TRBJ2-6, with D tentatively TRBD2 (6 bases). The V and J ends lost 9 bases and 2 bases respectively, with 7 bases between them. The CDR3 runs 13 residues. Germline CDR1 reads KGHDR; CDR2 reads SFDVKD. CDR3 in DNA: TGTGCCACCGGGGAGGCTGGGGCCAACGTCCTGACTTTC. This encodes CATGEAGANVLTF.

This sequence joins TRBV28 and TRBJ2-7; D perhaps matches TRBD1 (6 bases). Per the germline V gene, CDR1 is MDHEN and CDR2 is SYDVKM. V was clipped by 3 bases and J by 6 bases, with 24 bases between them. The CDR3 runs to 17 residues. The CDR3 region is CASSLLPFRARGSEQYF. As DNA, the CDR3 is TGTGCCAGCAGTTTGCTGCCCTTCCGAGCAAGGGGGTCCGAGCAGTACTTC.

The rearrangement joins TRBV7-2 to TRBJ1-6; D unresolved. The CDR3 contains 16 residues. V was clipped by 2 bases and J by 4 bases, with 12 bases between them. Germline V lookup: CDR1 SGHTA, CDR2 FQGNSA. The CDR3 region has the DNA TGTGCCAGCAGCTTACCCCCTTCCCCGTATAATTCACCCCTCCACTTT. Translation: CASSLPPSPYNSPLHF.

In its sample, this clone was seen a few times. This rearrangement joins TRBV30 to TRBJ1-6, with a possible D match to TRBD1 (6 bases). The CDR3 runs to 16 residues. Per the germline V gene, CDR1 is GTSNPN and CDR2 is SVGIG (reference sequence). Trimming shortened V by 4 bases and J by 7 bases, and 20 bases separated the two germline ends. Here the CDR3 DNA reads TGTGCCTGGAAACAGTACGACTGGACAGCAAATTCACCCCTCCACTTT. This gives the protein CAWKQYDWTANSPLHF. Combining the CDR3 with reference TRBV30 and TRBJ1-6 gives the whole variable domain SQTIHQWPATLVQPVGSPLSLECTVEGTSNPNLYWYRQAAGRGLQLLFYSVGIGQISSEVPQNLSASRPQDRQFILSSKKLLLSDSGFYLCAWKQYDWTANSPLHFGNGTRLTVT.

The chain couples TRBV28 to TRBJ1-2; no clear D gene. V lost 5 bases to trimming and J lost 1 base, with 14 bases between them. The CDR3 runs to 15 residues. The germline V gene has CDR1 MDHEN and CDR2 SYDVKM. The CDR3 DNA is TGTGCCAGCAGTCCCGGGCGGAGGAATAACTATGGCTACACCTTC. Translating it yields CASSPGRRNNYGYTF.

The rearrangement joins TRBV19 to TRBJ2-1; 11 nucleotides agree with TRBD2. CDR3 length equals 16 residues. Germline CDR1 is LNHDA and CDR2 is SQIVND (reference sequence). V shed 3 bases, J shed 3 bases, and the junction held 4 bases outside the gene matches. CDR3 DNA sequence: TGTGCCAGTAGTATCGCCGGGACTAGCGGCTACAATGAGCAGTTCTTC. As protein: CASSIAGTSGYNEQFF.

The gene calls are TRBV5-1 and TRBJ2-1; the D gene is possibly TRBD1 (6 bases). The CDR3 runs 15 residues. CDR1 SGHRS and CDR2 YFSETQ come from the germline V gene. V gave up 0 bases and J gave up 2 bases, with 9 bases separating them. The CDR3 DNA sequence: TGCGCCAGCAGCTTGGGAGGACAGACCTACAATGAGCAGTTCTTC. This codes for CASSLGGQTYNEQFF.

The chain is built from TRBV28 and TRBJ2-6; D might be TRBD2 (5 bases). Trimming cost V 5 bases and J 0 bases, with 11 bases left between them. Germline V gives CDR1 MDHEN, CDR2 SYDVKM. The CDR3 runs to 16 residues. CDR3 in amino acids: CASSPWEFSGANVLTF. The CDR3 DNA is TGTGCCAGCAGTCCCTGGGAGTTCTCTGGGGCCAACGTCCTGACTTTC.

The chain couples TRBV5-1 to TRBJ1-1, with D perhaps matching TRBD1 (6 bases). Germline V gene lookup returns CDR1 SGHRS and CDR2 YFSETQ. CDR3 size: 14 residues. The V and J ends lost 4 bases and 2 bases respectively, with 12 bases between them. Written as DNA, the CDR3 is TGCGCCAGCAGCATCCCGGGACACAACACTGAAGCTTTCTTT. Its protein product is CASSIPGHNTEAFF.

V and J are TRBV2 and TRBJ1-5, with a possible D match to TRBD1 (6 bases). V lost 5 bases, J lost 3 bases, and 20 bases lay in between. Looked up from germline, CDR1 is SNHLY and CDR2 is FYNNEI. The CDR3 loop spans 17 amino acids. CDR3 in DNA: TGTGCCAGCAGTTACAACCCCCGGGACACCTCCAATCAGCCCCAGCATTTT. This gives the protein CASSYNPRDTSNQPQHF.

This rearrangement joins TRBV7-9 to TRBJ1-1; D is perhaps TRBD1 (5 bases). The CDR3 covers 17 residues. Deletions cut 3 bases from V and 0 bases from J, with 17 bases between. Germline V gene lookup returns CDR1 SEHNR and CDR2 FQNEAQ (reference sequence). CDR3: CASSFPSGGSMNTEAFF. The DNA of the CDR3 is TGTGCCAGCAGCTTCCCGTCGGGGGGAAGTATGAACACTGAAGCTTTCTTT.

In this sample, this clone turned up a few times. The chain has TRBV10-1 and TRBJ1-5; possibly TRBD1 for D (6 bases). The CDR3 runs 14 residues. Germline loops: CDR1 WNHNN, CDR2 SYGVQD (reference sequence). Trimming took off 4 bases at V and 4 bases at J, with 11 bases between the two ends. The CDR3 loop is CASSGRQVNQPQHF. In DNA form, the CDR3 reads TGCGCCAGCAGTGGGCGACAGGTAAATCAGCCCCAGCATTTT.